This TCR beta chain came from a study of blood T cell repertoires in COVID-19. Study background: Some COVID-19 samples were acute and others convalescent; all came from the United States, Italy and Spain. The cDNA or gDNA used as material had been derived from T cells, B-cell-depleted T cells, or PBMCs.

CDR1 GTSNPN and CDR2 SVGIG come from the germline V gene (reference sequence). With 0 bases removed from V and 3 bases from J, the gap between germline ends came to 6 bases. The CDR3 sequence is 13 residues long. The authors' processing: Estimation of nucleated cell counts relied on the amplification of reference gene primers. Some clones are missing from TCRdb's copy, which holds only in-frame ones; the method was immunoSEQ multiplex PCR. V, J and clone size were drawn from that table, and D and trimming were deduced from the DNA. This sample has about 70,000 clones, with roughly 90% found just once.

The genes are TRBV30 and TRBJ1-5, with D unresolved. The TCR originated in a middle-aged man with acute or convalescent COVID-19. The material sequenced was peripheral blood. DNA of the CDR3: TGTGCCTGGAGTGTACATAACAATCAGCCCCAGCATTTT. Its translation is CAWSVHNNQPQHF.